Presented here are 15 T cell receptor beta chains from one specimen sequenced in a study of Ad26.COV2.S vaccination and SARS-CoV-2 variants. Described treatment: about 20 received Ad26.COV2.S at low or high dose, single or two shots; roughly five received placebo; per-sample allocation not given. Material that was analyzed had been drawn on day 63 after the first vaccine or placebo injection. Sequenced by immunoSEQ multiplex PCR; TCRdb stores in-frame clones only, minus some. The data contain some 340,000 clones, just under 85% of them singletons. This sample comprised peripheral blood, obtained in a trial of Ad26.COV2.S vaccine versus placebo. The receptor source for this set is a person between 18 and 65 years old who received the Ad26.COV2.S COVID-19 vaccine or a placebo.

The chain has TRBV3-1 (or the pseudogene TRBV3-2) and TRBJ2-5; D might be TRBD2 (5 bases). Trimming stripped 4 bases from V and 5 bases from J, with 14 bases between. In germline, CDR1 is LGHDT, CDR2 YNNKEL (reference sequence). The CDR3 totals 14 residues. The CDR3 coding sequence is TGTGCCAGCAGCCCTAGAGAGGGCTTGGAGACCCAGTACTTC. Protein product: CASSPREGLETQYF.

The V and J genes are TRBV24-1 and TRBJ2-1; perhaps D is TRBD1 or TRBD2 (6 bases each). CDR3 size: 15 residues. From germline, CDR1 is KGHDR and CDR2 SFDVKD. Trimming shortened V by 3 bases and J by 5 bases, and 13 bases separated the two germline ends. CDR3 sequence: CATSDLGGHHNEQFF. The CDR3 coding sequence is TGTGCCACCAGTGATCTAGGGGGGCACCACAATGAGCAGTTCTTC.

This clone was picked up many times. The chain carries TRBV6-4 and TRBJ2-1; 14 bases are shared with TRBD2. Unmatched junction bases numbered 1, after V lost 3 bases and J lost 6 bases. This CDR3 is built from 15 residues. Germline V CDR1 and CDR2: MRHNA, SNTAGT. As DNA, the CDR3 is TGTGCCAGCAGTGAGGGGACTAGCGGGGGCAATGAGCAGTTCTTC. This codes for CASSEGTSGGNEQFF.

The chain is built from TRBV19 and TRBJ1-2, with 9 bases that match TRBD1. From germline, CDR1 is LNHDA and CDR2 SQIVND (reference sequence). The CDR3 loop spans 16 amino acids. V dropped 5 bases and J dropped 4; count of bases not matched to a gene: 11. CDR3 DNA sequence: TGTGCCAGTAGTCCCCAAGGACAGGGGATTATCTATGGCTACACCTTC. Residues: CASSPQGQGIIYGYTF. Together with reference TRBV19 and TRBJ1-2, the CDR3 gives the full variable domain: DGGITQSPKYLFRKEGQNVTLSCEQNLNHDAMYWYRQDPGQGLRLIYYSQIVNDFQKGDIAEGYSVSREKKESFPLTVTSAQKNPTAFYLCASSPQGQGIIYGYTFGSGTRLTVV.

CDR3 DNA sequence: TGTGCCTGGACTGATGGATCTGGAAACACCATATATTTT. It codes for CAWTDGSGNTIYF. The chain recombines TRBV30 with TRBJ1-3, with D unresolved. Germline CDR1 GTSNPN, CDR2 SVGIG (reference sequence). V lost 4 bases, J lost 1 base, and 8 bases lay in between. The CDR3 is made up of 13 amino acids.

The rearrangement links TRBV3-1 (or the pseudogene TRBV3-2) to TRBJ2-1; perhaps TRBD1 as D (5 bases). Germline CDR1 and CDR2: LGHDT and YNNKEL (reference sequence). The V and J ends lost 0 bases and 10 bases respectively, with 16 bases between them. The CDR3 extends over 15 amino acids. CDR3 in amino acids: CASSQDWGRRQEQFF. CDR3 coding DNA: TGTGCCAGCAGCCAAGATTGGGGCAGGCGTCAGGAGCAGTTCTTC.

The chain is built from TRBV19 and TRBJ1-2; TRBD1 matches at 8 bases. Germline V CDR1 and CDR2: LNHDA, SQIVND (reference sequence). With 1 base clipped from V and 2 bases from J, the junction kept 3 bases outside the gene matches. There are 15 residues in the CDR3. The CDR3 here is CASSIARTGNYGYTF. The DNA for the CDR3 is TGTGCCAGTAGTATAGCTCGGACAGGGAACTATGGCTACACCTTC.

CDR3 sequence reads: CASTDRVTDEAFF. The DNA of the CDR3 is TGTGCCAGCACCGACAGGGTAACCGATGAAGCTTTCTTT. This chain links TRBV6-5 with TRBJ1-1; the match to TRBD1 covers 7 bases. The CDR3 sequence is 13 residues long. Looked up from germline, CDR1 is MNHEY and CDR2 is SVGAGI. Trimming cost V 7 bases and J 7 bases; bases outside gene matches: 9.

This clone was counted a few times. V is TRBV27 and J is TRBJ1-2; 9 positions agree with TRBD1. The V gene's germline CDR1 is MNHEY and CDR2 SMNVEV (reference sequence). The CDR3 has 13 amino acids. Trimming removed 5 bases from V and 8 bases from J; junction bases left unmatched: 6. This CDR3 is CASSATGGIGYTF. The CDR3 nucleotides read TGTGCCAGCAGTGCCACAGGGGGCATAGGCTACACCTTC.

This clone occurred many times. The chain combines TRBV6-5 with TRBJ1-1; TRBD1 matches 7 bases. The CDR3 loop spans 12 amino acids. The junction had 6 bases not matched to a gene; V was cut back by 6 bases and J by 8 bases. CDR1 is MNHEY and CDR2 is SVGAGI in the germline V gene. This CDR3 reads CASRPNRGEAFF. The CDR3 bases are TGTGCCAGCAGACCCAACAGGGGCGAAGCTTTCTTT.

The gene calls are TRBV14 and TRBJ1-1; D possibly corresponds to TRBD1 (6 bases). V was shortened by 4 bases and J by 7 bases, with 10 bases between the two germline ends. The germline V gene has CDR1 SGHDN and CDR2 FVKESK. The CDR3 runs 12 residues. For the CDR3, the DNA is TGTGCCAGCAGCCGGACAGCCCGTGAAGCTTTCTTT. Encoded protein: CASSRTAREAFF.

Here the CDR3 reads CASSPGTVTDTQYF. The CDR3, as DNA: TGTGCCAGCTCACCCGGGACTGTCACAGATACGCAGTATTTT. The chain links TRBV18 to TRBJ2-3; D is perhaps TRBD2 (6 bases). CDR1 and CDR2 from the germline V gene are KGHSH and LQKENI. The CDR3 spans 14 residues. The ends were cut back, 3 bases at V and 2 bases at J, with 9 bases in the middle.

This chain connects TRBV11-2 to TRBJ2-3, with D maybe TRBD2 (5 bases). The CDR3 is made up of 14 amino acids. Germline CDR1 reads SGHAT; CDR2 reads FQNNGV. V was clipped by 1 base and J by 5 bases, with 10 bases between them. The CDR3 spells CASSLARSGDTQYF. Here the CDR3 DNA reads TGTGCCAGCAGCTTAGCTCGGAGCGGAGATACGCAGTATTTT.

The chain employs TRBV30 and TRBJ2-3; D possibly matches TRBD1 or TRBD2 (5 bases each). The V end was cut by 1 base, the J end by 3 bases, with 20 bases between. Germline CDR1 GTSNPN, CDR2 SVGIG (reference sequence). The CDR3 runs 17 residues. CDR3 DNA sequence: TGTGCCTGGAGTGCTGCCCCTTCCAGGGACCCTACAGATACGCAGTATTTT. It is translated as CAWSAAPSRDPTDTQYF.

The V call is TRBV6-5, the J call TRBJ1-2; the match to TRBD1 covers 8 bases. V lost 9 bases, J lost 6 bases, and 9 bases stayed unmatched. The CDR3 is 13 residues long. Per the germline V gene, CDR1 is MNHEY and CDR2 is SVGAGI. As DNA, the CDR3 is TGTGCCAGTAAGGACAGGGTGTTCAATGGCTACACCTTC. Residues: CASKDRVFNGYTF.